Sequencing of this T cell receptor beta chain was carried out in a study of radiotherapy plus CTLA-4 blockade in lung cancer. The overall study: Objective responses were documented in around a sixth of patients, with disease control in around 31%. Overall study findings and caveats: After treatment with radiotherapy plus ipilimumab, TCR clones that came from the tumor expanded in blood. Increased serum interferon-beta after radiation also reportedly predicted response strongly.

Concerning this clone itself: Antigen: not known.

The CDR3 length is 14 residues. V was cut by 1 base and J by 6 bases, with 12 bases left in between. Germline assignment: CDR1 LGHNA and CDR2 YSLEER. Focal radiation and CTLA-4 blockade (ipilimumab) were tested in chemo-refractory metastatic non-small-cell lung cancer patients. Some clones are missing from TCRdb's copy, which holds only in-frame ones; the method was immunoSEQ multiplex PCR. In the table there are roughly 42,000 clones, just under 80% of which are singletons. The TCR comes from a human donor with non-small cell lung cancer that progressed on radiotherapy plus ipilimumab. This chain links TRBV4-3 with TRBJ1-1; possible D gene TRBD1, 6 bases. The sample was peripheral blood, taken from a patient treated with radiotherapy plus ipilimumab. The CDR3 region has the DNA TGCGCCAGCAGCCAAGTGGTCGGGGGGCCTGAAGCTTTCTTT. This gives the protein CASSQVVGGPEAFF.